These T cell receptor beta chains were read from a single sample in a study of cytomegalovirus exposure and HLA in healthy donors. Here immunoSEQ multiplex PCR was the method, and the copy in TCRdb shows in-frame clones only, minus some. The table has about 130,000 clones, 74% seen once. Sequenced input: PBMCs. These TCRs come from a male donor in good health and CMV-seronegative. Both conserved end residues are part of each CDR3. The D gene is left open where the match is weak. Not all rows give a size; the values are once, few, many and, for expanded clones, a class.

d_call	clone_size	v_call	j_call	cdr3_aa	cdr3_nt
TRBD2	few	TRBV15	TRBJ2-1	CATSRDLASGPYNEQFF	TGTGCCACCAGCAGAGATTTGGCTAGCGGTCCCTACAATGAGCAGTTCTTC
TRBD1	-	TRBV11-2	TRBJ1-1	CASSSALRRGFVTEAFF	TGTGCCAGCAGCTCCGCCCTCCGCAGGGGGTTTGTCACTGAAGCTTTCTTT
-	few	TRBV30	TRBJ2-1	CAWSGAGGSYNEQFF	TGTGCCTGGTCAGGGGCGGGTGGGTCCTACAATGAGCAGTTCTTC
TRBD1	-	TRBV11-2	TRBJ1-1	CASSPSTPRGRTEAFF	TGTGCCAGCAGCCCCTCCACCCCCAGGGGGCGGACTGAAGCTTTCTTT
-	-	TRBV18	TRBJ2-2	CATTLLQGGELFF	TGTGCCACCACACTTCTACAGGGAGGGGAGCTGTTTTTT
-	-	TRBV29-1	TRBJ2-5	CSVRRSTYQETQYF	TGCAGCGTTCGACGGAGTACCTACCAAGAGACCCAGTACTTC
TRBD1	-	TRBV4-3	TRBJ1-5	CASSSRTGQPQHF	TGCGCCAGCAGCTCTCGGACAGGACAGCCCCAGCATTTT
TRBD1	-	TRBV28	TRBJ2-5	CASRPTGQVQETQYF	TGTGCCAGCAGACCTACGGGACAGGTGCAAGAGACCCAGTACTTC
-	-	TRBV7-2	TRBJ2-7	CASSPTHTGKTSYEQYF	TGTGCCAGCAGCCCCACCCATACAGGGAAGACCTCCTACGAGCAGTACTTC
-	-	TRBV19	TRBJ1-1	CASSPDVERRTFF	TGTGCCAGTAGTCCCGATGTGGAGAGGAGGACTTTCTTT
TRBD2	-	TRBV9	TRBJ2-1	CASSVELGTSSYNEQFF	TGTGCCAGCAGCGTTGAGCTCGGGACTAGCAGCTACAATGAGCAGTTCTTC
-	once	TRBV11-2	TRBJ2-7	CASSPGGGLEQYF	TGTGCCAGCAGCCCCGGCGGGGGCCTCGAGCAGTACTTC
-	-	TRBV7-2	TRBJ1-2	CASSLAIVRPYGYTF	TGTGCCAGCAGCTTAGCGATAGTGCGCCCCTATGGCTACACCTTC
-	-	TRBV7-2	TRBJ1-1	CASSSPWEGLGTEAFF	TGTGCCAGCAGCTCCCCATGGGAGGGGTTAGGCACTGAAGCTTTCTTT
-	-	TRBV6-1	TRBJ2-7	CASSDNLVIVEQYF	TGTGCCAGCAGTGATAATTTGGTGATAGTAGAGCAGTACTTC
-	-	TRBV19	TRBJ1-4	CASSTRPGTPRTNEKLFF	TGTGCCAGTAGTACGAGGCCCGGGACACCGCGAACTAATGAAAAACTGTTTTTT
-	few	TRBV6-5	TRBJ1-2	CASSEGRGHYGYTF	TGTGCCAGCAGTGAAGGGCGGGGCCACTATGGCTACACCTTC
TRBD2	few	TRBV4-3	TRBJ2-1	CASSQGRGRISYNEQFF	TGCGCCAGCAGCCAAGGTCGCGGGAGAATATCCTACAATGAGCAGTTCTTC
TRBD1	-	TRBV30	TRBJ1-5	CAWSPIGQGAFQPQHF	TGTGCCTGGAGTCCCATCGGACAGGGGGCGTTTCAGCCCCAGCATTTT
-	-	TRBV27	TRBJ2-1	CASSLGGYSYNEQFF	TGTGCCAGCAGTTTAGGCGGTTACTCCTACAATGAGCAGTTCTTC
-	-	TRBV20-1	TRBJ1-1	CSRGSEAFF	TGCAGTAGGGGATCTGAAGCTTTCTTT
TRBD2	-	TRBV6-5	TRBJ2-3	CASSYFGGASTDTQYF	TGTGCCAGCAGTTACTTCGGGGGGGCTAGCACAGATACGCAGTATTTT